This T cell receptor (beta chain) was identified in a study of T cell changes during pregnancy in multiple sclerosis. This CDR3 comprises 13 residues. V dropped 0 bases and J dropped 4 bases, with 7 bases sitting between them. Germline lookup yields CDR1 SGHRS and CDR2 YFSETQ. Generated by immunoSEQ multiplex PCR, the TCRdb table keeps only in-frame clones and is missing some. The sample carries 70,000 to 75,000 clones, around 85% recorded once. The chain links TRBV5-1 to TRBJ1-2; D is perhaps TRBD1 (5 bases). This TCR came from a female donor with multiple sclerosis, enrolled in a pregnancy study. Here the sequenced sample was peripheral blood, taken before pregnancy. CDR3 loop: CASSLGGVYGYTF. In DNA, the CDR3 is TGCGCCAGCAGCTTGGGGGGGGTCTATGGCTACACCTTC.